The 2 T cell receptor beta chains in this list originate from one sample, sequenced in a study of T cell changes during pregnancy in multiple sclerosis. TCRdb keeps only in-frame clones here, not all; method: immunoSEQ multiplex PCR. The sample includes tens of thousands of clones, around 90% of them seen just once. The sequencing here drew on peripheral blood, taken after pregnancy. These receptors came from a female donor in good health, enrolled as a control in a pregnancy study.

This chain joins TRBV14 and TRBJ1-5; no clear D. The ends were cut back, 4 bases at V and 5 bases at J, with 12 bases in the middle. The CDR3 length is 14 residues. The germline V gene encodes CDR1 SGHDN and CDR2 FVKESK. CDR3 region: CASSPEGADQPQHF. The CDR3 region has the DNA TGTGCCAGCAGCCCCGAGGGAGCCGATCAGCCCCAGCATTTT.

CDR3 in amino acids: CASSPAGAPTNTQYF. In DNA, the CDR3 is TGTGCCAGCAGCCCAGCGGGGGCCCCTACTAATACGCAGTATTTT. The chain uses TRBV6-1 and TRBJ2-3, with 8 bases fitting TRBD2. Germline CDR1 and CDR2: MNHNS and SASEGT. The CDR3 consists of 15 residues. V gave up 6 bases and J gave up 7 bases; unmatched junction bases: 12.